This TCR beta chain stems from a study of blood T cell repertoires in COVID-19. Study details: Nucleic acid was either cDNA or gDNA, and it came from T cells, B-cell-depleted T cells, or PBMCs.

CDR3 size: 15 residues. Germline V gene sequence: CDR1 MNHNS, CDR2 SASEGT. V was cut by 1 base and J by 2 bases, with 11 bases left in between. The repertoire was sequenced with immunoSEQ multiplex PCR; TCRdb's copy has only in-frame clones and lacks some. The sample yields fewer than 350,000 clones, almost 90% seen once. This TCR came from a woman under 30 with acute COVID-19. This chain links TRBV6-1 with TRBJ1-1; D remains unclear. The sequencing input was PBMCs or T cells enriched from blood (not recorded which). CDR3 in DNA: TGTGCCAGCAGTGAAGGGAGTCACTTTAACACTGAAGCTTTCTTT. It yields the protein CASSEGSHFNTEAFF.